This note documents a single T cell receptor beta chain sequence. Germline CDR1 reads SGHRS; CDR2 reads YFSETQ. This CDR3 contains 16 residues. Unmatched junction bases numbered 5, after V lost 4 bases and J lost 0 bases. TCRdb keeps only in-frame clones here, not all; method: immunoSEQ multiplex PCR. Of some 320,000 clones listed, about nine tenths were seen once; the top ten hold about 5%. This sample stems from a study of blood T cell repertoires in COVID-19. The sequencing input was PBMCs or T cells enriched from blood (not recorded which). V gene TRBV5-1 combines with J gene TRBJ1-2, with TRBD1 matching 11 bases. This receptor was taken from a man aged 60 to 75 who had recovered from COVID-19. The CDR3 spells CASSPGQGATNYGYTF. In DNA form, the CDR3 reads TGCGCCAGCAGCCCCGGACAGGGGGCAACTAACTATGGCTACACCTTC.